This TCR beta chain was observed in a study of chemoradiotherapy in HPV16-positive cancers (dated by TCRdb to 2021 to 2024). Looking at the study overall: Candidate HPV-specific T-cell clones and common TCR motifs were defined through functional T-cell assays on cells from a couple of HPV16-positive patients. The study set out to ask whether T-cell immunity against the HPV oncoproteins E6 and E7 changes over the course of chemoradiotherapy and whether that immunity affects survival. Next, the candidate HPV-specific TCRs and motifs were followed in TCR repertoires from around 87 patients with HPV-related cancers. Overall results and qualifications from the work: Expansion of candidate HPV-specific clones and E7-related TCR motifs was observed in the tumor microenvironment during treatment, whereas no such expansion was observed for non-HPV-specific T cells. In HPV16-positive patients, expansion of HPV-responsive T cells during chemoradiotherapy was associated with improved recurrence-free survival. Only a couple of HPV16-positive patients were used to derive the functional definition of HPV-specific T cells, and the survival association was reported for HPV16-positive patients.

Library generation was performed with the immunoSEQ multiplex PCR assay. TCRdb retrieved this table from immuneACCESS and kept in-frame rearrangements only. Not all clones are present; in checked studies, unresolved V genes account for under half, and no reason is known for the remainder. The sample yields 30,000 to 35,000 clones; 89% were counted once. Approximately 3% of the sample belongs to the ten largest clones. Only a few counts were recorded for this clone. Its binding antigen is unknown. No clone much larger than this one lies a single base away; base qualities are absent. Because repertoires were sampled repeatedly during chemoradiotherapy, clonal expansion in the tumor microenvironment could be followed. In the germline V gene, CDR1 corresponds to SGHAT and CDR2 to FQNNGV. There are 12 amino acids in the CDR3, from cysteine to phenylalanine inclusive. Only the CDR3 region is kept as DNA, spanning 36 bases read in frame from base 1. The germline ends are 13 bases apart after V is trimmed by 5 bases and J by 14 bases.

The chain was built from TRBV11-2 and TRBJ1-6; the D gene is not confidently resolved. This TCR derives from a human donor with HPV-associated anogenital cancer. The source material was blood, sampled from a patient who underwent chemoradiotherapy. The CDR3 protein sequence reads: CASSGQDRSLHF. The DNA sequence reads TGTGCCAGCAGCGGGCAAGATAGATCCCTCCACTTT.